This TCR beta chain was observed in a study of neurological immune-mediated disorders. Overall study results and limits: The multiple sclerosis repertoire cluster lacked an association with any feature, whether clinical or MRI.

The germline V gene encodes CDR1 MDHEN and CDR2 SYDVKM. V was clipped by 7 bases and J by 6 bases; unmatched bases: 14. The CDR3 is 15 residues long. Specified time point: longitudinal time-point 3. Unsorted libraries came from 2 million PBMCs stored at -80 °C. MiXCR was run by TCRdb on the 5' RACE reads, yielding one entry per CDR3 protein. The sample shows some 89,000 distinct CDR3 sequences, around 4% of them seen only once. This clonotype was recorded at least ten times. Antigen: not known. The sample consisted of PBMCs. This TCR came from a woman aged 60-70 years with multiple sclerosis. This chain joins TRBV28 and TRBJ1-1, with 7 nucleotides matching TRBD1. CDR3 protein: CASTLIRGRGAEAFF. The CDR3 region has the DNA TGTGCCAGCACCTTGATAAGGGGGCGAGGGGCTGAAGCTTTCTTT.